What follows is one T cell receptor (beta chain) and its context. Its antigen is not known. This CDR3 is 18 amino acids long. Trimming took 0 bases from V and 5 from J, leaving 21 bases between them. Per the germline V gene, CDR1 is SGHAT and CDR2 is FQNNGV. Production of TCR beta cDNA used 500 ng total RNA together with a constant-region primer. Three rounds of nested multiplex PCR with slightly modified ARM-PCR produced TCR beta libraries. For roughly 10 cycles apiece, the opening two PCR rounds ran with TRBV1-TRBV30 forward primers and a C-beta reverse primer. TCRdb re-derived calls from the multiplex PCR reads in MiXCR, one entry per CDR3 protein. In the table there are some 190,000 distinct CDR3 sequences, 50% to 75% of which are singletons. The data are from a study of tumor-infiltrating lymphocytes in primary liver carcinoma. Study context: T1-T3 N0M0 was the stage of the tumors, which were 4.2 to 10 cm across. Study-level results: Tumor samples exhibited a significantly greater top-250-clone fraction than blood samples (p = 0.039).

Unsorted whole blood yielded the blood RNA, and germline DNA was also extracted. Chronic HBV infection was present, with no prior treatment. Investigators obtained roughly 3.9 milliliters of peripheral blood ahead of surgery. The rearrangement joins TRBV11-2 to TRBJ2-3; D could derive from TRBD1 or TRBD2 (5 bases each). Material for sequencing was peripheral blood. This receptor was obtained from a man aged 35 to 55 with primary liver carcinoma and hepatitis B virus infection. CDR3 in amino acids: CASSLDLYTGDHRDTQYF. The CDR3 DNA follows: TGTGCCAGCAGCTTAGATCTGTACACCGGGGACCACAGAGATACGCAGTATTTT.